This TCR beta chain was documented in a study of cytomegalovirus exposure and HLA in healthy donors. Concerning this clone: Its antigen is not known.

The CDR3 extends over 17 amino acids. Germline lookup yields CDR1 LGHNA and CDR2 YNFKEQ. The J segment lost 0 bases and the V segment lost 3 bases, leaving 2 bases of the junction unmatched. Primers: 60 Vbeta forward and 13 Jbeta reverse. Repertoires were generated with immunoSEQ multiplex PCR, while TCRdb's copy carries only in-frame clones and drops some. This sample has roughly 70,000 clones, with roughly four fifths found just once. Study-wide results and limits: About 87% or about 30% of the time was how often most TCR beta V segments were productive, according to an earlier analysis. Common viral pathogens (according to a later analysis) appeared linked to several of the most significant clusters.

The TCR comes from a man aged 18 to 29 in good health and CMV-seronegative. This chain links TRBV4-2 with TRBJ2-2, with TRBD2 matching 12 bases. Sequencing input: PBMCs. The CDR3 nucleotides are TGTGCCAGCAGCCATCGGACTAGCGGGGCGAACACCGGGGAGCTGTTTTTT. This encodes CASSHRTSGANTGELFF.